The 28 T cell receptor beta chains below all came from one sample that was sequenced in a study of beta chain features in type 1 diabetes. The authors reverse transcribed all of the isolated RNA, so sequencing captured expressed TCRB transcripts. The repertoire was sequenced with immunoSEQ multiplex PCR; TCRdb's copy has only in-frame clones and lacks some. The sample carries around 250,000 clones, roughly 15% recorded once. The sample was naive CD4+ T cells from blood. The receptor set was obtained from a woman aged 40 to 50 in good health.

This clone came up a few times. The chain links TRBV29-1 to TRBJ1-1, with TRBD1 matching over 8 bases. From germline, CDR1 is SQVTM and CDR2 ANQGSEA. The CDR3 sequence is 12 residues long. Trimming took 6 bases from V and 4 from J; bases not matched to a gene: 4. CDR3 in amino acids: CSVDGQGTEAFF. The CDR3 nucleotides read TGCAGCGTGGACGGACAGGGCACTGAAGCTTTCTTT.

J is TRBJ1-5 and V is TRBV19; D is possibly TRBD1 (6 bases). Trimming shortened V by 5 bases and J by 7 bases, and 18 bases separated the two germline ends. CDR3 length equals 15 residues. Germline V lookup: CDR1 LNHDA, CDR2 SQIVND (reference sequence). CDR3 protein: CASSVRGAGAQPQHF. The DNA of the CDR3 is TGTGCCAGTAGTGTAAGGGGTGCGGGGGCCCAGCCCCAGCATTTT. Based on the CDR3 plus reference TRBV19 and TRBJ1-5, the full variable domain is DGGITQSPKYLFRKEGQNVTLSCEQNLNHDAMYWYRQDPGQGLRLIYYSQIVNDFQKGDIAEGYSVSREKKESFPLTVTSAQKNPTAFYLCASSVRGAGAQPQHFGDGTRLSIL.

The chain recombines TRBV7-8 with TRBJ1-5; D may be TRBD1 (5 bases). Per the germline V gene, CDR1 is SGHVS and CDR2 is FQNEAQ. The CDR3 length is 16 residues. Trimming removed 8 bases at V and 6 bases at J, with 23 bases between. CDR3 bases: TGTGCCAGCCCCCGAATCCGGGGACCCGGGAGTCAGCCCCAGCATTTT. Its translation: CASPRIRGPGSQPQHF.

This clone was seen more than once but under ten times. This rearrangement joins TRBV18 to TRBJ2-2, with a possible D match to TRBD1 (6 bases). Germline loops: CDR1 KGHSH, CDR2 LQKENI. The V and J ends lost 5 bases and 7 bases respectively, with 20 bases between them. This CDR3 spans 16 amino acids. The CDR3 region is CASSWTDPGGHGELFF. CDR3 nucleotides: TGTGCCAGCTCATGGACAGACCCAGGAGGACACGGGGAGCTGTTTTTT.

This clone has just a few counts. This chain connects TRBV5-1 to TRBJ1-2; D perhaps matches TRBD1 (5 bases). The CDR3 is 12 residues long. V dropped 5 bases and J dropped 2 bases, with 7 bases sitting between them. Germline CDR1 SGHRS, CDR2 YFSETQ. The CDR3 loop is CASREGNYGYTF. DNA of the CDR3: TGCGCCAGCAGGGAGGGGAACTATGGCTACACCTTC.

The rearrangement joins TRBV7-8 to TRBJ1-2, with D possibly TRBD1 on 6 matching bases. Trimming stripped 3 bases from V and 7 bases from J, with 18 bases between. The CDR3 loop spans 15 amino acids. CDR1 SGHVS and CDR2 FQNEAQ come from the germline V gene. In DNA, the CDR3 is TGTGCCAGCAGCTTGCGCAGGACAGCCCCTACTGGCTACACCTTC. It is translated as CASSLRRTAPTGYTF.

V usage is TRBV19 and J usage is TRBJ2-5; TRBD2 aligns across 9 bases. The ends lost 3 bases at V and 13 bases at J; junction bases unmatched: 9. From germline, CDR1 is LNHDA and CDR2 SQIVND (reference sequence). This CDR3 contains 13 residues. In DNA, the CDR3 is TGTGCCAGTAGTATCAGTGGGCTAGCGGGGAGGTACTTC. It specifies CASSISGLAGRYF.

The chain is built from TRBV19 and TRBJ1-2, with 8 bases matching TRBD1. This CDR3 comprises 13 residues. V gave up 6 bases and J gave up 6 bases; unmatched junction bases: 6. In germline, CDR1 is LNHDA, CDR2 SQIVND (reference sequence). This CDR3 is CASSSDRVDGYTF. In DNA form, the CDR3 reads TGTGCCAGTAGCTCGGACAGGGTGGATGGCTACACCTTC. Using reference TRBV19 and TRBJ1-2 for the parts outside the CDR3, the full variable domain is DGGITQSPKYLFRKEGQNVTLSCEQNLNHDAMYWYRQDPGQGLRLIYYSQIVNDFQKGDIAEGYSVSREKKESFPLTVTSAQKNPTAFYLCASSSDRVDGYTFGSGTRLTVV.

This clone was observed a few times. V gene TRBV7-9 combines with J gene TRBJ2-3; 7 bases are a match to TRBD2. Germline lookup yields CDR1 SEHNR and CDR2 FQNEAQ (reference sequence). The CDR3 consists of 15 residues. Unmatched junction bases numbered 7, after V lost 6 bases and J lost 1 base. The CDR3 region is CASSRLSGGTDTQYF. The CDR3 bases are TGTGCCAGCAGTCGTTTGAGCGGGGGCACAGATACGCAGTATTTT.

This clone was found a few times. The sample contains more than one DNA sequence encoding this CDR3. The genes are TRBV7-2 and TRBJ2-7; no definite D call. V lost 2 bases to trimming and J lost 1 base, with 3 bases between them. The CDR3 covers 12 residues. Germline V gene sequence: CDR1 SGHTA, CDR2 FQGNSA. CDR3 sequence (DNA): TGTGCCAGCAGCTTAACATCCTACGAGCAGTACTTC. As protein: CASSLTSYEQYF.

The chain links TRBV10-3 to TRBJ1-4; TRBD1 aligns across 8 bases. J lost 7 bases, V lost 4 bases, and 5 bases had no gene match. The CDR3 spans 14 residues. Germline lookup yields CDR1 ENHRY and CDR2 SYGVKD. CDR3 nucleotides: TGTGCCATCAGTGCGGACAGGGTAGTTGAAAAACTGTTTTTT. Protein: CAISADRVVEKLFF.

This chain joins TRBV29-1 and TRBJ2-5; tentatively, D is TRBD2 (5 bases). The CDR3 is made up of 13 amino acids. CDR1 is SQVTM, CDR2 ANQGSEA, per germline. V dropped 3 bases and J dropped 3 bases, with 11 bases sitting between them. The CDR3 loop reads CSVEPGNEETQYF. In DNA form, the CDR3 reads TGCAGCGTTGAGCCCGGGAATGAAGAGACCCAGTACTTC.

Only a few counts were recorded for this clone. The chain is built from TRBV9 and TRBJ2-1; 9 positions match TRBD2. The CDR3 spans 14 residues. With 2 bases clipped from V and 9 bases from J, the junction kept 6 bases outside the gene matches. CDR1 is SGDLS and CDR2 is YYNGEE in the germline V gene. CDR3 in amino acids: CASSVRTSEGEQFF. CDR3 coding DNA: TGTGCCAGCAGCGTTAGGACTAGCGAGGGTGAGCAGTTCTTC.

This clone was recorded a few times. This chain links TRBV25-1 with TRBJ1-2; 8 bases are shared with TRBD1. The length of the CDR3 is 17 residues. Germline CDR1 MGHDK, CDR2 SYGVNS. J lost 0 bases, V lost 2 bases, and 8 bases had no gene match. The CDR3 nucleotides read TGTGCCAGCAGTGAACCCTACGACAGGGGTCCTAACTATGGCTACACCTTC. Its protein product is CASSEPYDRGPNYGYTF.

The sample holds a few counts of this clone. The rearrangement joins TRBV5-1 to TRBJ1-2; 12 bases are a match to TRBD1. This CDR3 comprises 16 residues. J was trimmed by 6 bases and V by 5 bases; bases with no gene match: 11. Germline CDR1 reads SGHRS; CDR2 reads YFSETQ. In nucleotides, the CDR3 is TGCGCCAGCAGAACCGCCCCCGGGACAGGGGGCGATGGCTACACCTTC. Translating gives CASRTAPGTGGDGYTF.

The chain recombines TRBV4-3 with TRBJ1-4, with D possibly TRBD1 on 5 matching bases. CDR3 length: 15 amino acids. V was pared by 1 base and J by 7 bases, with 13 bases between. Germline values: CDR1 LGHNA, CDR2 YSLEER. This CDR3 reads CASSQGTLRGEKLFF. DNA of the CDR3: TGCGCCAGCAGCCAAGGGACACTGAGAGGTGAAAAACTGTTTTTT.

This clone has a handful of counts. The chain joins TRBV2 to TRBJ2-3, with 11 bases lining up with TRBD2. The CDR3 is made up of 15 amino acids. Germline V lookup: CDR1 SNHLY, CDR2 FYNNEI. V lost 6 bases, J lost 1 base, and 3 bases stayed unmatched. CDR3 loop: CASSQLAGGTDTQYF. CDR3 in DNA: TGTGCCAGCAGCCAACTAGCGGGGGGCACAGATACGCAGTATTTT.

A remark on this clone: This could be a read error, since a much larger clone is one nucleotide away. Other nucleotide sequences in the sample specify the same CDR3. V usage is TRBV7-9 and J usage is TRBJ2-7, with D unresolved. Between the trimmed V and J ends, which lost 3 bases and 2 bases, there was a span of 14 bases. The germline gives CDR1 SEHNR, CDR2 FQNEAQ (reference sequence). The CDR3 is made up of 15 amino acids. The CDR3 sequence: CASSLTSSSAYEQYF. Here the CDR3 DNA reads TGTGCCAGCAGCTTGACTTCCAGTTCAGCCTACGAGCAGTACTTC.

This clone was observed a handful of times. This chain links TRBV5-1 with TRBJ2-1; 8 positions match TRBD2. This CDR3 comprises 16 residues. V was clipped by 3 bases and J by 5 bases; unmatched bases: 10. The germline gives CDR1 SGHRS, CDR2 YFSETQ. The CDR3 here is CASSSGMVAGNNEQFF. CDR3 coding DNA: TGCGCCAGCAGCTCCGGAATGGTAGCGGGGAACAATGAGCAGTTCTTC.

Only a few counts were recorded for this clone. The chain recombines TRBV9 with TRBJ2-2, with TRBD2 matching over 10 bases. This CDR3 spans 16 amino acids. Germline V gives CDR1 SGDLS, CDR2 YYNGEE. V dropped 2 bases and J dropped 4; count of bases not matched to a gene: 5. The CDR3, as DNA: TGTGCCAGCAGCGTGAAAGCGGGGGGGCGCACCGGGGAGCTGTTTTTT. This translates into CASSVKAGGRTGELFF.

This clone occurred a few times. The gene calls are TRBV4-1 and TRBJ2-3; 9 bases are a match to TRBD2. In germline, CDR1 is MGHRA, CDR2 YSYEKL. This CDR3 spans 17 amino acids. Trimming took 0 bases from V and 2 from J; bases not matched to a gene: 6. Here the CDR3 reads CASSQDPASGATDTQYF. CDR3 DNA sequence: TGCGCCAGCAGCCAAGATCCGGCTAGCGGGGCCACAGATACGCAGTATTTT.

The V gene is TRBV21-1, the J gene TRBJ2-5; the table assigns TRBD1, which was not confirmed against the DNA. TRBV21-1 is a pseudogene segment. The CDR3 loop spans 15 amino acids. In DNA, the CDR3 is TGTGCCAGCAGCAAGCCCGGGACAGGGCATGAGACCCAGTACTTC. Protein: CASSKPGTGHETQYF.

The V and J genes are TRBV27 and TRBJ2-3; D may be TRBD2 (6 bases). CDR1 is MNHEY and CDR2 is SMNVEV in the germline V gene (reference sequence). The CDR3 runs 13 residues. Trimming shortened V by 6 bases and J by 10 bases, and 17 bases separated the two germline ends. The CDR3 loop reads CASRGWDSQSQYF. CDR3 in DNA: TGTGCCAGCAGAGGCTGGGACTCCCAATCGCAGTATTTT.

The CDR3 protein is CASSRGTGPNSPLHF. CDR3 DNA: TGTGCCAGCAGCAGGGGGACAGGACCGAATTCACCCCTCCACTTT. The chain links TRBV5-4 to TRBJ1-6; 8 positions agree with TRBD1. The J segment lost 7 bases and the V segment lost 4 bases, leaving 7 bases of the junction unmatched. The CDR3 loop spans 15 amino acids. The germline CDR1 and CDR2 sequences are SGHNT and YYREEE (reference sequence).

The chain combines TRBV6-5 with TRBJ2-2; D is perhaps TRBD2 (5 bases). The CDR3 totals 15 residues. V was pared by 2 bases and J by 5 bases, with 12 bases between. Germline CDR1 is MNHEY and CDR2 is SVGAGI. The chain's CDR3 is CASSYLLTGTGELFF. CDR3 bases: TGTGCCAGCAGTTACCTCCTGACGGGGACCGGGGAGCTGTTTTTT.

This clone has more than one count but fewer than ten. The chain uses TRBV7-2 and TRBJ2-2, with TRBD2 matching over 8 bases. The germline gives CDR1 SGHTA, CDR2 FQGNSA. Trimming at V came to 5 bases and at J to 1 base, leaving 6 bases not matched to a gene. CDR3 length equals 16 residues. CDR3 loop: CASSQSGLGNTGELFF. The CDR3, as DNA: TGTGCCAGCAGCCAGTCGGGACTAGGGAACACCGGGGAGCTGTTTTTT.

CDR3 DNA: TGTGCCAGCAGCTTTTTAGGAGGGGGCGCAGAGGGCTACACCTTC. Its translation: CASSFLGGGAEGYTF. This chain uses TRBV9 with TRBJ1-2, with TRBD1 matching 7 bases. The V gene end was trimmed by 4 bases and the J gene end by 8 bases; junction bases not matched to a gene: 14. Germline lookup yields CDR1 SGDLS and CDR2 YYNGEE. The CDR3 has 15 amino acids.

The chain carries TRBV5-4 and TRBJ2-1, with TRBD1 identical over 7 bases. The CDR3 totals 14 residues. J lost 9 bases, V lost 4 bases, and 10 bases had no gene match. Per the germline V gene, CDR1 is SGHNT and CDR2 is YYREEE (reference sequence). The CDR3 coding sequence is TGTGCCAGCAGCCCTACGCGACCAGGGGGTGAGCAGTTCTTC. This encodes CASSPTRPGGEQFF.